The subject of this entry is one T cell receptor beta chain. Its binding antigen is unknown. No quality values exist for individual bases; no much larger clone is one base distant. The record originates from a study of cytomegalovirus exposure and HLA in healthy donors (dated by TCRdb to the late 2010s). Study-wide context: According to a later analysis, the approximately 120 validation repertoires were produced on the same platform as the roughly 700 repertoires of the first cohort. The aim of the study was to test whether cataloging public T cell receptors could identify signatures of past pathogen exposure. Besides the first cohort of 500 to 700 subjects, a separate validation cohort made up of about 120 different subjects was used. To predict cytomegalovirus infection status, the study brought together high-throughput TCR immunosequencing, statistical association of individual TCRs with disease status, and machine learning.

The germline V gene sets CDR1 to MDHEN and CDR2 to SYDVKM. The CDR3 sequence holds 15 residues, the cysteine and phenylalanine included. Solely the CDR3 DNA is kept, with 45 bases framed from the first base. Trimming at the junction amounts to 3 bases on V and 1 base on J, and the germline ends lie 10 bases apart. Receptor amplification or capture employed the immunoSEQ multiplex PCR assay. The authors processed their data as follows. A statistical classification framework was built for diagnosing cytomegalovirus status from the catalog of TCR beta chain sequences. Not all clones reach the TCRdb copy of this immuneACCESS table, which keeps in-frame sequences only. Checked studies attribute under half of the gap to unresolved V genes and leave the rest unexplained. V and J calls and clone size are as listed in that table; D and trimming were resolved from the DNA. This sample comprises hundreds of thousands of clones, roughly 87% of them detected only once. The biggest ten clones account for more than 10% of the sample.

The donors were included in the validation cohort of 120 subjects, a group kept apart from the approximately 690-subject first cohort. Broader findings and caveats from the paper: In the study, around 150 TCR beta chains were listed as associated with cytomegalovirus. The validation cohort had no HLA typing available for a later analysis, so co-occurrence within that cohort was assessed over all 120 or so repertoires. The authors suggested that the approach could potentially be extended to other disease states and immunological phenotypes. While some public TCRs were present in many individuals, most TCR sequences turned up only very rarely across donors. Cytomegalovirus status was reported to be diagnosed by the classifier with high specificity and sensitivity in both the original and validation cohorts. In vitro tests confirmed that a few of the cytomegalovirus-associated TCR beta chains recognize cytomegalovirus antigens. In a later analysis, TCRs clustered in the first cohort were found to also tend to co-occur in the roughly 120 validation repertoires, with approximately 95% of cluster scores above 0.

This clonotype was obtained from a young man in good health and CMV-seropositive. The chain links TRBV28 with TRBJ2-1; TRBD1 could be the D gene, as 6 bases match. The sequenced sample was PBMCs. The CDR3 in this case is CASSFGQGSYNEQFF. The DNA is TGTGCCAGCAGTTTTGGGCAGGGGTCCTACAATGAGCAGTTCTTC.